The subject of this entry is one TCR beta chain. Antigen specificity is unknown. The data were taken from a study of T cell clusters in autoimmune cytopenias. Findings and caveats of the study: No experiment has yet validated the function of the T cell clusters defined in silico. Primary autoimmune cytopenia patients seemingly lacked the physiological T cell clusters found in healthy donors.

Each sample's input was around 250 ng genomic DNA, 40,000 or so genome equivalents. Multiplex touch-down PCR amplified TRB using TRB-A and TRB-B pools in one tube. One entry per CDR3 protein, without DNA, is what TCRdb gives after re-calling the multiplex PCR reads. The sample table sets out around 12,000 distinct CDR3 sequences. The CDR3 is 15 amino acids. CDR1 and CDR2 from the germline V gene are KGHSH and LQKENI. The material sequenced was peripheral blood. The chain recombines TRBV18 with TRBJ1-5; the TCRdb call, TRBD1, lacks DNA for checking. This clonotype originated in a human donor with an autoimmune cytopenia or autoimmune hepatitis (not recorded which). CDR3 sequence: CASSPSGTENQPQHF.